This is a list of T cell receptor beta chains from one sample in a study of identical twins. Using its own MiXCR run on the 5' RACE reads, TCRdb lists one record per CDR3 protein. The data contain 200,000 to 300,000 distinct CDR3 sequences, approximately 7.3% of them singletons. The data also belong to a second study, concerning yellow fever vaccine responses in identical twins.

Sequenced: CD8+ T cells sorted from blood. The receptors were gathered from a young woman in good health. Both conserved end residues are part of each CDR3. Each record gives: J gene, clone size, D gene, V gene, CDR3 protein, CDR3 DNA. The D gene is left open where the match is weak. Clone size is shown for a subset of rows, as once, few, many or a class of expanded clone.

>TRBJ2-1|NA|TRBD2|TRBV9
CASSVPSSGSSGPYNEQFF
TGTGCCAGCAGCGTACCCTCTAGCGGGAGTTCAGGGCCCTACAATGAGCAGTTCTTC
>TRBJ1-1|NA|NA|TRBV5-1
CASSLDTPAVTEAFF
TGCGCCAGCAGCTTGGATACCCCGGCAGTCACTGAAGCTTTCTTT
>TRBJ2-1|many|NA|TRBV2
CASRGREQFF
TGTGCCAGCAGGGGGCGGGAGCAGTTCTTC
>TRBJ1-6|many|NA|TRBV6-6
CASGWSPLHF
TGTGCCTCCGGGTGGTCACCCCTCCACTTT
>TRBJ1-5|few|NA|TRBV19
CASSISRDSNQPQHF
TGTGCCAGTAGTATCAGTCGGGATAGCAATCAGCCCCAGCATTTT
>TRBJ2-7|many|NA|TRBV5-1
CASSLRGYEQYF
TGCGCCAGCAGCCTCCGGGGCTACGAGCAGTACTTC
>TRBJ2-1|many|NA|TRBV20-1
CSSTPPPANEQFF
TGCAGTTCGACGCCCCCCCCGGCCAATGAGCAGTTCTTC
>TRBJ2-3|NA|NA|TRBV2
CATRRGTDTQYF
TGTGCCACCCGGCGGGGCACAGATACGCAGTATTTT
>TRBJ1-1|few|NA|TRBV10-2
CASSETENTEAFF
TGCGCCAGCAGTGAAACAGAGAACACTGAAGCTTTCTTT
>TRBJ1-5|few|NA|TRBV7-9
CASSPDGLVDQPQHF
TGTGCCAGCAGCCCGGACGGATTAGTCGATCAGCCCCAGCATTTT
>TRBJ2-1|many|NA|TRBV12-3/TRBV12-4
CASSREGYYNEQFF
TGTGCCAGCAGTCGCGAGGGGTACTACAATGAGCAGTTCTTC
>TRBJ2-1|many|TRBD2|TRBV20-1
CSAPFRTSAPYNEQFF
TGCAGTGCTCCCTTCCGGACTAGCGCTCCCTACAATGAGCAGTTCTTC
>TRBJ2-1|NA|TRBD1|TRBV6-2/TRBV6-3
CASSYSLRDRGSNGDYNEQFF
TGTGCCAGCAGTTACTCCCTTCGGGACAGGGGGTCGAATGGGGATTACAATGAGCAGTTCTTC
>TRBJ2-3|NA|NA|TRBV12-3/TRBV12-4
CATTIKRDVTDTQYF
TGTGCCACAACTATAAAGAGGGATGTCACAGATACGCAGTATTTT
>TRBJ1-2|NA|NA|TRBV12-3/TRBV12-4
CASSPPGGYDYGYTF
TGTGCCAGCAGCCCCCCGGGGGGTTATGACTATGGCTACACCTTC
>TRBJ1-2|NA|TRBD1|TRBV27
CASRSDRGGYGYTF
TGTGCCAGCCGATCCGACAGGGGCGGATATGGCTACACCTTC
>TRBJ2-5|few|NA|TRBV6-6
CASSYLQEETQYF
TGTGCCAGCAGTTACTTACAGGAAGAGACCCAGTACTTC
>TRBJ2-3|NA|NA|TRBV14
CASSQPAIRDTQYF
TGTGCCAGCAGCCAGCCAGCGATCAGAGATACGCAGTATTTT
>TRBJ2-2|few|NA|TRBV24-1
CATSDRHNTGELFF
TGTGCCACCAGTGACCGACATAACACCGGGGAGCTGTTTTTT
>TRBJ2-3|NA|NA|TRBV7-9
CASSYGDGPSTDTQYF
TGTGCCAGCAGCTACGGGGACGGTCCTAGCACAGATACGCAGTATTTT
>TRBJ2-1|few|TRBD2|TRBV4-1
CASSPGTSGANEQFF
TGCGCCAGCAGCCCTGGGACTAGCGGAGCCAATGAGCAGTTCTTC
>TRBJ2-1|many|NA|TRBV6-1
CASSPSRGQNEQFF
TGTGCCAGCAGTCCCTCCCGGGGGCAAAATGAGCAGTTCTTC
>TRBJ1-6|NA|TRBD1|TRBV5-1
CASSFDTGTGKSNSPLHF
TGCGCCAGCAGCTTTGACACCGGGACAGGGAAGAGTAATTCACCCCTCCACTTT
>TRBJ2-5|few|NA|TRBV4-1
CASSQANLAQETQYF
TGCGCCAGCAGCCAAGCTAACCTAGCACAAGAGACCCAGTACTTC
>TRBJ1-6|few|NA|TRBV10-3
CAISESLAPGYNSPLHF
TGTGCCATCAGTGAGTCGTTAGCTCCTGGCTATAATTCACCCCTCCACTTT
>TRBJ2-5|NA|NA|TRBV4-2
CASSQDQQGRGETQYF
TGTGCCAGCAGCCAAGATCAACAGGGGCGGGGAGAGACCCAGTACTTC
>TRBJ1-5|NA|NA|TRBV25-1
CASSEGGPNQPQHF
TGTGCCAGCAGTGAAGGGGGGCCAAATCAGCCCCAGCATTTT
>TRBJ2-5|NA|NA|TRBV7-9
CASSLFDLAPKETQYF
TGTGCCAGCAGCTTATTTGATCTAGCCCCTAAAGAGACCCAGTACTTC
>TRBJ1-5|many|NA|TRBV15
CATSTTGASNQPQHF
TGTGCCACCAGCACGACGGGGGCTAGCAATCAGCCCCAGCATTTT
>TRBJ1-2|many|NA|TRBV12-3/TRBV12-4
CASSFPKDSLSYGYTF
TGTGCCAGCAGTTTTCCCAAGGACAGCTTATCCTATGGCTACACCTTC
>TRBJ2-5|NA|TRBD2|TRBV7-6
CASSLALFEAGGRQETQYF
TGTGCCAGCAGCTTAGCGCTATTCGAGGCGGGGGGACGACAAGAGACCCAGTACTTC
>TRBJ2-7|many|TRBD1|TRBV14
CASSQGQGLYEQYF
TGTGCCAGCAGCCAGGGACAGGGCTTATACGAGCAGTACTTC
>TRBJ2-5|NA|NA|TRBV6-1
CASSEARDFVETQYF
TGTGCCAGCAGTGAAGCGCGGGACTTCGTGGAGACCCAGTACTTC
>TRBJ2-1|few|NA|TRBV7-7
CASSLVVGESEQFF
TGTGCCAGCAGCTTAGTCGTGGGAGAGAGTGAGCAGTTCTTC
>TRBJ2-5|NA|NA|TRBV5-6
CASSLFEKETQYF
TGTGCCAGCAGCTTGTTCGAGAAAGAGACCCAGTACTTC
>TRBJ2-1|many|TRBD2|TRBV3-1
CASSQGGLAGLNEQFF
TGTGCCAGCAGCCAGGGTGGACTAGCGGGATTGAATGAGCAGTTCTTC
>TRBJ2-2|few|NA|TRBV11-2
CASSRLTRELFF
TGTGCCAGCAGCAGACTCACCCGGGAGCTGTTTTTT
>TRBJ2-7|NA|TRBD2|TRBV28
CASSFASGGSMPYEQYF
TGTGCCAGCAGTTTCGCTAGCGGGGGGAGTATGCCCTACGAGCAGTACTTC
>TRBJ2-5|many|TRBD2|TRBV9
CASSEGLAGARETQYF
TGTGCCAGCAGCGAGGGACTAGCGGGAGCAAGAGAGACCCAGTACTTC
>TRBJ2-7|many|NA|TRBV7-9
CASSLGGRPEQYF
TGTGCCAGCAGCTTAGGGGGGCGACCCGAGCAGTACTTC
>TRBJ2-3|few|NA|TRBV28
CASSQTGNTDTQYF
TGTGCCAGCAGCCAGACTGGAAACACAGATACGCAGTATTTT
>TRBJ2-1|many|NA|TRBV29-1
CSVEVQGAFEQFF
TGCAGCGTTGAGGTTCAGGGTGCGTTTGAGCAGTTCTTC
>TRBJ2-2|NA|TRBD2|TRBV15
CATSRDRAGDVTGELFF
TGTGCCACCAGCAGAGATAGAGCGGGAGACGTCACCGGGGAGCTGTTTTTT